Sequencing of this TCR beta chain was carried out in a study of cytomegalovirus exposure and HLA in healthy donors. Overall study results and limits: Some V segments (TRBV6-2 and TRBV6-3 among them) were excluded as indistinguishable.

This donor has no recorded CMV serostatus. With respect to this clone: Its antigen is as yet unknown.

Primers included in the PCR were 60 Vbeta and 13 Jbeta primers. Measured with immunoSEQ multiplex PCR; TCRdb has only the in-frame clones, and not every one. Here the sample spans around 70,000 clones, roughly 77% being singletons. Germline loops: CDR1 SGHKS, CDR2 YYEKEE (reference sequence). The V segment lost 4 bases and the J segment 1 base; nucleotides outside the gene matches: 3. The CDR3 is 15 amino acids. The chain uses TRBV5-5 and TRBJ2-1; TRBD2 matches at 9 bases. The sequence was collected from a human donor in good health. Sequenced sample: PBMCs. DNA of the CDR3: TGTGCCAGCAGCCTGCTAGCGGGGTCCTACAATGAGCAGTTCTTC. It encodes CASSLLAGSYNEQFF.